The rows below give T cell receptor beta chains drawn from one sample of a study of cytomegalovirus exposure and HLA in healthy donors. Sequenced by immunoSEQ multiplex PCR; TCRdb stores in-frame clones only, minus some. This table holds over 95,000 clones, about 80% found once. The sequenced sample consisted of PBMCs. These receptors came from a young woman in good health and CMV-seropositive. Each CDR3 is given with its conserved first and last residue. D genes are given only for firm matches. Clone size is stated in some rows and not others, as once, few, many or a class when expanded.

>once|TRBV9|TRBD1|TRBJ1-2
TGTGCCAGCAGCAGGGAAACAGGGGGTGACTATGGCTACACCTTC
CASSRETGGDYGYTF
>.|TRBV6-5|.|TRBJ2-3
TGTGCCAGCGCAGGGGTTTTGGATACGCAGTATTTT
CASAGVLDTQYF
>once|TRBV19|TRBD1|TRBJ1-1
TGTGCCAGTAGTATAGTATCTGGGACAGGGAGCACTGAAGCTTTCTTT
CASSIVSGTGSTEAFF
>.|TRBV20-1|.|TRBJ1-2
TGCAGTGCTAGTCGGGGTTATGGCTACACCTTC
CSASRGYGYTF
>.|TRBV18|.|TRBJ1-2
TGTGCCAGCTCACCCACAACAGAGCTGCACTTCTATGGCTACACCTTC
CASSPTTELHFYGYTF
>.|TRBV9|TRBD2|TRBJ2-2
TGTGCCAGCAGCGTAGTAGTAGCGGGAGAGGACACCGGGGAGCTGTTTTTT
CASSVVVAGEDTGELFF
>.|TRBV29-1|.|TRBJ1-1
TGCAGCGTTCAGGGGATGAACACTGAAGCTTTCTTT
CSVQGMNTEAFF
>.|TRBV9|.|TRBJ2-5
TGTGCCAGCAGCGTCTTAGCTACGGAGACCCAGTACTTC
CASSVLATETQYF
>.|TRBV2|TRBD1|TRBJ2-7
TGTGCCAGCAGAATATCCGGGACAGGGCCCTACGAGCAGTACTTC
CASRISGTGPYEQYF
>.|TRBV15|TRBD2|TRBJ2-1
TGTGCCACCAGCATCGCGGGAGGTGTTGGTGAGCAGTTCTTC
CATSIAGGVGEQFF
>.|TRBV30|TRBD1|TRBJ2-7
TGTGCCTATCGGGACAGGGAAGACGAGCAGTACTTC
CAYRDREDEQYF
>.|TRBV11-1|TRBD2|TRBJ2-1
TGTGCCAGCAGCTTTAGAATGGGACTAGCGGGATTGAGTGAGCAGTTCTTC
CASSFRMGLAGLSEQFF
>once|TRBV13|.|TRBJ2-7
TGTGCCAGCAGCCTCTCGGGGGAGCAGTACTTC
CASSLSGEQYF
>.|TRBV6-1|TRBD1|TRBJ2-7
TGTGCCAGCAGGGACAGGGGTTACGAGCAGTACTTC
CASRDRGYEQYF
>.|TRBV5-1|TRBD2|TRBJ2-1
TGCGCCAGCAGCATCCTAGCGGGAGACGAGCAGTTCTTC
CASSILAGDEQFF
>.|TRBV6-5|.|TRBJ1-2
TGTGCCAGCAGCGGGACTCAGGGCTATGGCTACACCTTC
CASSGTQGYGYTF
>.|TRBV5-4|TRBD1|TRBJ1-4
TGTGCCAGCAGCTTGGCCGCTGACAGGGGGCTCGGTGAAAAACTGTTTTTT
CASSLAADRGLGEKLFF
>.|TRBV6-5|TRBD2|TRBJ2-7
TGTGCAAGCGGGGGGACAGACCTCTACGAGCAGTACTTC
CASGGTDLYEQYF
>.|TRBV6-1|TRBD1|TRBJ2-1
TGTGCCAGCACACGGACAGGGACAAATGAGCAGTTCTTC
CASTRTGTNEQFF
>.|TRBV6-1|.|TRBJ2-5
TGTGCCAGCAGTGACGGTCCGACAGGACAAGAGACCCAGTACTTC
CASSDGPTGQETQYF
>.|TRBV5-4|.|TRBJ2-5
TGTGCCAGCAGTTCTCCGATGGGGGCCCAAGAGACCCAGTACTTC
CASSSPMGAQETQYF
>.|TRBV19|.|TRBJ2-2
TGTGCCACCACCCAGCGGGGGACAGCTAACACCGGGGAGCTGTTTTTT
CATTQRGTANTGELFF
>few|TRBV2|.|TRBJ2-5
TGTGCCAGCAGTGAAAAGAATCAGGGGCAAGAGACCCAGTACTTC
CASSEKNQGQETQYF
>.|TRBV2|.|TRBJ2-3
TGTGCCAGCAATTATCAGGCTTCGGGGGATACGCAGTATTTT
CASNYQASGDTQYF